Listed below are T cell receptor beta chains from one sample, sequenced in a study of metastatic and nonmetastatic thyroid tumors. TCRdb re-called the PCR reads with MiXCR. The table lists roughly 59,000 clones, roughly 15% of them singletons. The specimen was blood. These TCRs come from a male donor with papillary thyroid cancer or a benign thyroid nodule (not recorded which). Some clones in this sample may be carry-over from other donors' samples. Both conserved end residues are part of each CDR3. A D gene is named only where the DNA matches it firmly. Not every row has a clone size; where given, it reads once, few, many or a size class.

CDR3aa	CDR3nt	d_gene	v_gene	j_gene	abundance
CASSPGLAVAGYTQYF	TGTGCCAGCAGTCCAGGACTAGCGGTAGCGGGGTATACGCAGTATTTT	TRBD2	TRBV12-3/TRBV12-4	TRBJ2-3	NA
CTSSYSGTGVVDGYTF	TGCACCAGCAGCTACTCCGGGACAGGGGTAGTTGATGGCTACACCTTC	TRBD1	TRBV5-1	TRBJ1-2	NA
CASSETRAEQFF	TGTGCCAGCAGTGAGACTCGGGCAGAGCAGTTCTTC	NA	TRBV2	TRBJ2-1	many
CASSLMRDQETQYF	TGTGCCAGCAGTTTAATGAGGGATCAAGAGACCCAGTACTTC	NA	TRBV12-3/TRBV12-4	TRBJ2-5	many
CASSYDRGSYEQYF	TGTGCCAGCAGCTACGACAGGGGTTCCTACGAGCAGTACTTC	TRBD1	TRBV6-1	TRBJ2-7	many
CASSPGTGRGNEQFF	TGTGCCAGCTCACCAGGGACAGGAAGGGGCAATGAGCAGTTCTTC	TRBD1	TRBV18	TRBJ2-1	many
CASSLGDRGFRAFF	TGCGCCAGCAGCTTGGGGGACAGGGGCTTTAGAGCTTTCTTT	TRBD1	TRBV5-1	TRBJ1-1	many
CATSDFWEASGTGELFF	TGTGCCACCAGTGATTTCTGGGAGGCTAGCGGGACCGGGGAGCTGTTTTTT	TRBD2	TRBV24-1	TRBJ2-2	NA
CASSQEEGSSSISYEQYF	TGTGCCAGCAGCCAAGAAGAGGGCAGTTCTTCTATCTCCTACGAGCAGTACTTC	NA	TRBV4-2	TRBJ2-7	NA
CASSPGQSGTDTQYF	TGTGCCAGCAGTCCCGGACAGTCCGGCACAGATACGCAGTATTTT	NA	TRBV12-3/TRBV12-4	TRBJ2-3	many
CASSFFPTETQYF	TGTGCCAGCAGTTTCTTTCCTACCGAGACCCAGTACTTC	NA	TRBV12-3/TRBV12-4	TRBJ2-5	many
CASSFGQGAGYTF	TGTGCCAGCAGTTTTGGGCAGGGGGCTGGCTACACCTTC	TRBD1	TRBV27	TRBJ1-2	many
CATSDWSELEAFF	TGTGCCACCAGTGATTGGTCCGAGCTGGAAGCTTTCTTT	NA	TRBV24-1	TRBJ1-1	NA
CASSPGVYYEQYF	TGTGCCAGCAGCCCAGGAGTTTACTACGAGCAGTACTTC	NA	TRBV7-9	TRBJ2-7	many
CSARAGTGDYSPLHF	TGCAGTGCTAGAGCCGGGACAGGGGATTATTCACCCCTCCACTTT	TRBD1	TRBV20-1	TRBJ1-6	NA
CASSPTGRGTGELFF	TGTGCCAGCAGCCCGACAGGGCGGGGCACCGGGGAGCTGTTTTTT	NA	TRBV6-1	TRBJ2-2	many
CSAKGGNQPQHF	TGCAGTGCTAAAGGGGGGAATCAGCCCCAGCATTTT	NA	TRBV20-1	TRBJ1-5	many
CASSLAVVSGSSYEQYF	TGTGCCAGCAGCTTAGCGGTTGTTAGCGGGAGTTCCTACGAGCAGTACTTC	TRBD2	TRBV7-8	TRBJ2-7	NA
CSASGDRVYEQYF	TGCAGTGCTAGTGGGGACAGGGTCTACGAGCAGTACTTC	TRBD1	TRBV20-1	TRBJ2-7	many
CASSPIRGEQYF	TGTGCCAGCAGTCCAATTAGGGGCGAGCAGTACTTC	NA	TRBV28	TRBJ2-7	many
CASKGTGAGEKLFF	TGTGCCAGCAAGGGGACAGGGGCTGGTGAAAAACTGTTTTTT	TRBD1	TRBV27	TRBJ1-4	many
CASSLSAVNEQFF	TGTGCCAGCAGCTTATCCGCGGTCAATGAGCAGTTCTTC	NA	TRBV7-9	TRBJ2-1	many
CATSLDRVNEQFF	TGTGCCACCAGTTTGGACAGGGTTAATGAGCAGTTCTTC	TRBD1	TRBV24-1	TRBJ2-1	many
CASSFPGFGADTGNTIYF	TGTGCCAGCAGTTTTCCGGGTTTTGGGGCTGATACTGGAAACACCATATATTTT	NA	TRBV28	TRBJ1-3	many
CASSPLERGGLSYEQYF	TGTGCAAGCAGCCCTCTGGAAAGGGGAGGTTTGTCCTACGAGCAGTACTTC	NA	TRBV7-6	TRBJ2-7	NA
CASSQGEAYEQYF	TGTGCCAGCAGCCAAGGCGAGGCCTACGAGCAGTACTTC	NA	TRBV4-1	TRBJ2-7	NA
CASSVVLGAEAFF	TGTGCCAGCAGCGTAGTTCTGGGGGCTGAAGCTTTCTTT	NA	TRBV9	TRBJ1-1	many
CASSPNRGPNYGYTF	TGTGCCAGCAGCCCTAACAGGGGACCAAACTATGGCTACACCTTC	TRBD1	TRBV4-2	TRBJ1-2	many
CAWSNGVNNEKLFF	TGTGCCTGGAGTAACGGGGTGAATAATGAAAAACTGTTTTTT	NA	TRBV30	TRBJ1-4	NA
CASTDTRDWEQYF	TGTGCCAGCACGGATACCCGAGACTGGGAGCAGTACTTC	NA	TRBV6-1	TRBJ2-7	medium-sized
CASTPGGSLSLDTQYF	TGTGCCAGCACCCCCGGGGGGAGTCTGTCGTTGGATACGCAGTATTTT	TRBD2	TRBV12-3/TRBV12-4	TRBJ2-3	many
CAGEERGLATEQYF	TGTGCCGGCGAAGAAAGGGGACTAGCGACCGAGCAGTACTTC	TRBD2	TRBV6-1	TRBJ2-7	few
CASSPLGTNYEQYF	TGTGCCAGCAGCCCGTTAGGGACGAATTACGAGCAGTACTTC	NA	TRBV7-6	TRBJ2-7	many
CATSKGGHLYDQYF	TGTGCCACCAGCAAAGGGGGACATCTCTACGATCAGTACTTC	NA	TRBV15	TRBJ2-7	NA
CASSVGLQLNTEAFF	TGTGCCAGCAGCGTAGGTCTTCAGTTGAACACTGAAGCTTTCTTT	NA	TRBV9	TRBJ1-1	many
CASSQAFYTEAFF	TGTGCCAGCAGCCAGGCTTTCTACACTGAAGCTTTCTTT	NA	TRBV3-1	TRBJ1-1	many
CTATEGRSAANVLTF	TGCACTGCTACGGAAGGGCGCTCTGCGGCCAACGTCCTGACTTTC	NA	TRBV20-1	TRBJ2-6	NA
CASREGQGISYEQYF	TGTGCCAGCAGGGAAGGACAGGGGATCTCCTACGAGCAGTACTTC	TRBD1	TRBV6-4	TRBJ2-7	few
CASSPLASSNSPLHF	TGTGCCAGCAGCCCATTAGCCAGTTCCAATTCACCCCTCCACTTT	NA	TRBV3-1	TRBJ1-6	many
CASSHHPEDSSGNTIYF	TGTGCCAGCAGCCACCACCCCGAAGACAGCTCTGGAAACACCATATATTTT	NA	TRBV11-1	TRBJ1-3	many
CASSSWTGADGYTF	TGTGCCAGCAGCTCATGGACAGGAGCGGATGGCTACACCTTC	TRBD1	TRBV7-2	TRBJ1-2	many
CASSVGVTSGSCGETQYF	TGTGCCAGCAGTGTCGGTGTGACTAGCGGGAGCTGTGGTGAGACCCAGTACTTC	TRBD2	TRBV6-1	TRBJ2-5	few
CASSAQAGYEQYF	TGCGCCAGCAGTGCTCAGGCTGGGTACGAGCAGTACTTC	NA	TRBV10-2	TRBJ2-7	many
CASIPMGVGSGDYGYTF	TGTGCCAGCATCCCTATGGGGGTCGGGTCTGGCGACTATGGCTACACCTTC	NA	TRBV6-1	TRBJ1-2	few
CASSYWDRETQYF	TGTGCCAGCTCGTACTGGGACAGGGAGACCCAGTACTTC	TRBD1	TRBV18	TRBJ2-5	many
CASSQVVRGGRNIQYF	TGTGCCAGCAGCCAAGTTGTCCGCGGGGGCAGGAACATTCAGTACTTC	NA	TRBV4-2	TRBJ2-4	many
CASSPPFGTGAQHF	TGTGCCAGCAGTCCCCCGTTTGGGACAGGGGCCCAGCATTTT	TRBD1	TRBV28	TRBJ1-5	many
CASSESSGGSTDTQYF	TGTGCCAGCAGTGAGTCTAGCGGGGGTAGCACAGATACGCAGTATTTT	TRBD2	TRBV6-4	TRBJ2-3	many
CASSVMGQGEAFF	TGTGCCAGCAGCGTGATGGGGCAGGGTGAAGCTTTCTTT	NA	TRBV5-4	TRBJ1-1	many
CASSYLNGTSTTSTDTQYF	TGTGCCAGCAGCTATCTAAACGGGACTAGCACCACTAGCACAGATACGCAGTATTTT	NA	TRBV21-1	TRBJ2-3	many
CAGSPEGTGKGYTF	TGCGCCGGCAGCCCAGAAGGGACGGGGAAGGGCTACACCTTC	NA	TRBV4-3	TRBJ1-2	NA
CASSDSFSQPQHF	TGTGCCAGCTCGGACAGTTTCAGTCAGCCCCAGCATTTT	NA	TRBV18	TRBJ1-5	many
CASSSITWGAESRAKNIQYF	TGTGCCAGCAGCTCCATAACGTGGGGGGCTGAGAGTAGAGCCAAAAACATTCAGTACTTC	NA	TRBV11-2	TRBJ2-4	many
CATSRVSLAGRRRDYGYTF	TGTGCCACCAGCAGAGTTAGTTTGGCAGGGAGACGTCGGGACTATGGCTACACCTTC	NA	TRBV15	TRBJ1-2	NA
CATSQGSDGTQYF	TGTGCCACCAGCCAGGGGAGCGATGGGACCCAGTACTTC	NA	TRBV24-1	TRBJ2-5	many